The entry below gives a single TCR beta chain sequence along with its context. Per the authors' pipeline: Counts of nucleated cells, estimated from reference gene primer amplification, were obtained. Profiled with immunoSEQ multiplex PCR; TCRdb holds only in-frame clones, not every one. D and trimming were read from the DNA, whereas the V and J calls and clone size are those reported in that table. Of more than 65,000 clones in the sample, 75% to 90% were seen once. These data originate in a study of blood T cell repertoires in COVID-19. Study context: COVID-19 samples, acute and convalescent, were from the United States, Italy and Spain. T cells, B-cell-depleted T cells, or PBMCs supplied cDNA or gDNA.

Trimming took off 0 bases at V and 0 bases at J, with 11 bases between the two ends. The germline gives CDR1 MNHEY, CDR2 SVGEGT. This CDR3 has 16 residues. This chain connects TRBV6-2 or TRBV6-3 to TRBJ2-5, with D perhaps TRBD1 (6 bases). The TCR comes from a man between 60 and 70 years old with active or convalescent COVID-19. The sample consisted of peripheral blood. CDR3 in DNA: TGTGCCAGCAGTTACTCGCTCCGGGACAACCAAGAGACCCAGTACTTC. Protein product: CASSYSLRDNQETQYF.